This paragraph covers one T cell receptor beta chain sequence. Under the authors' procedure: Using reference gene primer amplification, nucleated cell counts were estimated. Sequencing was performed with immunoSEQ multiplex PCR; in TCRdb, only in-frame clones are kept and a portion is missing. V and J calls and clone size are given by that table; D and trimming were obtained from the DNA. This sample has about 120,000 clones, with approximately 80% found just once. The sample is drawn from a study of blood T cell repertoires in COVID-19. The CDR3 runs to 17 residues. V dropped 0 bases and J dropped 6; count of bases not matched to a gene: 9. Germline CDR1 is MNHNS and CDR2 is SASEGT.

Sequenced sample: peripheral blood. The receptor's source is a woman in her sixties or seventies with acute or convalescent COVID-19. The chain joins TRBV6-1 to TRBJ2-3; 10 positions match TRBD1. CDR3 DNA: TGTGCCAGCAGTGAAGCGGATGGACAGGGGGGGCTTGATACGCAGTATTTT. It yields the protein CASSEADGQGGLDTQYF.